The 26 T cell receptor beta chains listed next were all sequenced from one sample in a study of T cells in Graves' hyperthyroidism and ophthalmopathy. The TCR beta CDR3 regions underwent amplification using RNA transcripts as the source. The TCR CDR3 was amplified in a first-round RT-PCR using the HTBI primer set. TCRdb recomputed calls from the multiplex PCR reads with MiXCR, one row per CDR3 protein. Of 700,000 or so distinct CDR3 sequences listed, 16% are singletons. The source material was blood. These TCRs come from a man in his late teens or twenties with Graves' hyperthyroidism.

This clonotype was detected many times. V usage is TRBV7-3 and J usage is TRBJ2-3; the D call may be TRBD1 or TRBD2 (5 bases each). The CDR3 length is 13 residues. Between the trimmed V and J ends, which lost 6 bases and 2 bases, there was a span of 9 bases. Per the germline V gene, CDR1 is SGHTA and CDR2 is FQGTGA. CDR3 loop: CASSLGTTDTQYF. CDR3 DNA: TGTGCCAGCAGTTTAGGGACCACAGATACGCAGTATTTT. The full variable domain, completed using reference TRBV7-3 and TRBJ2-3, is GAGVSQTPSNKVTEKGKYVELRCDPISGHTALYWYRQSLGQGPEFLIYFQGTGAADDSGLPNDRFFAVRPEGSVSTLKIQRTERGDSAVYLCASSLGTTDTQYFGPGTRLTVL.

Ten or more counts support this clonotype. V is TRBV7-2 and J is TRBJ2-3, with D tentatively TRBD2 (5 bases). CDR1 is SGHTA, CDR2 FQGNSA, per germline. Trimming stripped 4 bases from V and 0 bases from J, with 17 bases between. CDR3 length equals 17 residues. CDR3 coding DNA: TGTGCCAGCAGCTCTCCCGGCCAGCGGATCAGCACAGATACGCAGTATTTT. Residues: CASSSPGQRISTDTQYF.

There are a few counts of this clonotype. The chain links TRBV28 to TRBJ2-1, with TRBD2 identical over 13 bases. This CDR3 region has 14 residues. V trimming: 7 bases; J trimming: 7 bases; junction bases outside the gene matches: 4. CDR1 MDHEN and CDR2 SYDVKM come from the germline V gene. This chain's CDR3 is CASTTSGRGNEQFF. CDR3 DNA: TGTGCCAGCACCACTAGCGGGAGGGGGAATGAGCAGTTCTTC.

This clonotype was observed many times. The chain is built from TRBV27 and TRBJ2-7; D is uncertain. The germline V and J ends were trimmed by 2 bases and 6 bases, with 14 bases remaining between them. This CDR3 is 14 amino acids long. Germline V gene sequence: CDR1 MNHEY, CDR2 SMNVEV (reference sequence). CDR3: CASSLTRQVSEQYF. CDR3 nucleotide sequence: TGTGCCAGCAGTTTAACGAGGCAGGTTTCCGAGCAGTACTTC.

The chain recombines TRBV29-1 with TRBJ2-5; D is perhaps TRBD1 (5 bases). CDR1 and CDR2 from the germline V gene are SQVTM and ANQGSEA. This CDR3 comprises 17 residues. Trimming removed 4 bases from V and 8 bases from J, with 29 bases in between. Here the CDR3 DNA reads TGCAGCGTTGTAGGCACCCCAGGGTCCGAAGGCGTGTTTACCCAGTACTTC. As protein: CSVVGTPGSEGVFTQYF. The entire variable domain, with the rest obtained from reference TRBV29-1 and TRBJ2-5, is as follows: SAVISQKPSRDICQRGTSLTIQCQVDSQVTMMFWYRQQPGQSLTLIATANQGSEATYESGFVIDKFPISRPNLTFSTLTVSNMSPEDSSIYLCSVVGTPGSEGVFTQYFGPGTRLLVL.

V and J are TRBV30 and TRBJ2-1; TRBD1 matches 9 bases. V shed 5 bases and J 3 bases; nucleotides not matched to a gene: 5. Germline CDR1 is GTSNPN and CDR2 is SVGIG (reference sequence). The CDR3 totals 14 residues. The CDR3 region is CAWGTGTFYNEQFF. The CDR3 nucleotides read TGTGCCTGGGGGACAGGGACGTTCTACAATGAGCAGTTCTTC.

This clonotype was seen at least ten times. This rearrangement joins TRBV28 to TRBJ2-3, with TRBD1 as a possible D gene (5 bases). The CDR3 runs 15 residues. Germline V CDR1 and CDR2: MDHEN, SYDVKM. Trimming cost V 4 bases and J 0 bases, with 11 bases left between them. DNA of the CDR3: TGTGCCAGCAGTTCACTCGACAGTAGCACAGATACGCAGTATTTT. Translation: CASSSLDSSTDTQYF.

The sample holds many counts of this clonotype. Written as DNA, the CDR3 is TGTGCCAGCAGTTTTTCCCCGGACGGTTCTGCAACTAATGAAAAACTGTTTTTT. Translating it yields CASSFSPDGSATNEKLFF. The rearrangement uses TRBV28 and TRBJ1-4; no clear D gene. The CDR3 is 18 residues long. V dropped 3 bases and J dropped 0 bases, with 17 bases sitting between them. Per the germline V gene, CDR1 is MDHEN and CDR2 is SYDVKM. Full variable domain (missing parts from reference TRBV28 and TRBJ1-4): DVKVTQSSRYLVKRTGEKVFLECVQDMDHENMFWYRQDPGLGLRLIYFSYDVKMKEKGDIPEGYSVSREKKERFSLILESASTNQTSMYLCASSFSPDGSATNEKLFFGSGTQLSVL.

The chain carries TRBV2 and TRBJ2-4; D ambiguous. This CDR3 is built from 14 residues. Trimming left V 5 bases short and J 9 bases short, with 17 bases between. Germline V CDR1 and CDR2: SNHLY, FYNNEI. In DNA, the CDR3 is TGTGCCAGCAGTAACCTAGTTAGTTCTAGCATTCAGTACTTC. Translated: CASSNLVSSSIQYF.

V gene TRBV6-1 combines with J gene TRBJ2-5, with TRBD2 matching over 13 bases. The CDR3 contains 15 residues. Per the germline V gene, CDR1 is MNHNS and CDR2 is SASEGT. V lost 5 bases and J lost 5; bases outside the gene matches: 5. CDR3 sequence: CASSPGTSGTETQYF. The CDR3 DNA sequence: TGTGCCAGCAGTCCCGGGACTAGCGGGACGGAGACCCAGTACTTC.

Turning to this clonotype: This may be a read error: a much more frequent sequence differs by one nucleotide. The V and J genes are TRBV12-3 or TRBV12-4 and TRBJ1-2; D is unresolved. The CDR3 sequence is 12 residues long. The CDR3 DNA reads TGTGCCGGCAGTTTCGGGAACTATGGCTACACCTTC. This sequence encodes CAGSFGNYGYTF.

This clonotype was counted many times. This chain links TRBV20-1 with TRBJ2-4, with D perhaps TRBD1 or TRBD2 (5 bases each). Trimming cost V 0 bases and J 8 bases, with 11 bases left between them. Germline-derived CDR1 and CDR2 are DFQATT and SNEGSKA (reference sequence). The CDR3 sequence is 13 residues long. CDR3 amino acids: CSARDGGSDIQYF. CDR3 coding DNA: TGCAGTGCTAGAGATGGGGGATCGGACATTCAGTACTTC.

This clonotype appeared a few times. CDR3 amino acids: CASSTLGTSGSRRTYNEQFF. In DNA form, the CDR3 reads TGTGCCAGCAGTACCCTTGGGACTAGCGGATCGAGGCGGACCTACAATGAGCAGTTCTTC. The rearrangement links TRBV7-2 to TRBJ2-1; 11 bases are a match to TRBD2. This CDR3 is built from 20 residues. The V gene's germline CDR1 is SGHTA and CDR2 FQGNSA. The V segment lost 6 bases and the J segment 2 bases; nucleotides outside the gene matches: 18.

This clonotype was seen at least ten times. This sequence joins TRBV12-3 or TRBV12-4 and TRBJ2-1; D remains ambiguous. CDR3 length: 16 residues. Between the trimmed V and J ends, which lost 5 bases and 6 bases, there was a span of 20 bases. The CDR3 sequence is CASSPLALGGINEQFF. Written as DNA, the CDR3 is TGTGCCAGCAGTCCGCTGGCCCTGGGCGGCATCAATGAGCAGTTCTTC.

This clonotype has a handful of counts. The chain combines TRBV6-1 with TRBJ2-6; D is undetermined. Germline V gene lookup returns CDR1 MNHNS and CDR2 SASEGT. This CDR3 is 16 amino acids long. V was clipped by 6 bases and J by 0 bases, with 12 bases between them. The CDR3 protein is CASSLSGLSGANVLTF. The DNA for the CDR3 is TGTGCCAGCAGCCTTTCGGGCCTCTCTGGGGCCAACGTCCTGACTTTC.

Ten or more counts support this clonotype. The J gene is TRBJ2-2, the V gene TRBV30, with D unclear. The CDR3 covers 12 residues. In germline, CDR1 is GTSNPN, CDR2 SVGIG (reference sequence). Deletions cut 3 bases from V and 2 bases from J, with 4 bases between. As DNA, the CDR3 is TGTGCCTGGAGCGGTAACACCGGGGAGCTGTTTTTT. Amino acids: CAWSGNTGELFF.

The rearrangement links TRBV19 to TRBJ1-1, with D perhaps matching TRBD1 (5 bases). The CDR3 is made up of 16 amino acids. Trimming stripped 5 bases from V and 1 base from J, with 17 bases between. CDR1 LNHDA and CDR2 SQIVND come from the germline V gene (reference sequence). This CDR3 reads CASSREAGAPNTEAFF. CDR3 in DNA: TGTGCCAGTAGTCGAGAAGCTGGGGCCCCGAACACTGAAGCTTTCTTT.

This clonotype came up a few times. J is TRBJ1-5 and V is TRBV24-1; D gene uncertain. V was shortened by 5 bases and J by 3 bases, with 10 bases between the two germline ends. Germline values: CDR1 KGHDR, CDR2 SFDVKD. CDR3 length: 14 residues. The CDR3, as DNA: TGTGCCACCAGTGTCGAAGGGTTCAATCAGCCCCAGCATTTT. This codes for CATSVEGFNQPQHF.

This clonotype was seen repeatedly, ten times or more. This chain uses TRBV11-2 with TRBJ2-7; D gene unclear. The CDR3 runs 13 residues. V lost 2 bases to trimming and J lost 6 bases, with 11 bases between them. The germline V gene encodes CDR1 SGHAT and CDR2 FQNNGV. The CDR3 region has the DNA TGTGCCAGCAGCTTAACCGCCTGGAGCGAGCAGTACTTC. Residues: CASSLTAWSEQYF.

V usage is TRBV6-5 and J usage is TRBJ2-1; 12 nucleotides agree with TRBD1. CDR3 length: 17 amino acids. J was trimmed by 8 bases and V by 1 base; bases with no gene match: 9. In germline, CDR1 is MNHEY, CDR2 SVGAGI. The CDR3 is CASSYLIGTGGADEQFF. The DNA of the CDR3 is TGTGCCAGCAGTTACTTGATTGGGACAGGGGGCGCGGATGAGCAGTTCTTC.

The J gene is TRBJ2-2, the V gene TRBV7-3; no reliable D call. The germline V and J ends were trimmed by 2 bases and 2 bases, with 15 bases remaining between them. CDR1 and CDR2 (germline): SGHTA, FQGTGA. This CDR3 spans 17 amino acids. In nucleotides, the CDR3 is TGTGCCAGCAGCTTATCGCCGGCGACTGTCAACACCGGGGAGCTGTTTTTT. Amino acid sequence: CASSLSPATVNTGELFF.

This clonotype has a handful of counts. The chain's CDR3 is CSARVPLRGGQFF. The CDR3 DNA reads as TGCAGTGCTAGAGTCCCCCTAAGGGGGGGGCAGTTCTTC. The V and J genes are TRBV20-1 and TRBJ2-1; tentative D call: TRBD2 (7 bases). V was pared by 1 base and J by 12 bases, with 16 bases between. This CDR3 spans 13 amino acids. Germline V CDR1 and CDR2: DFQATT, SNEGSKA (reference sequence).

The chain carries TRBV3-2 and TRBJ1-6; whether TRBD1, the table's D call, matches the DNA was not checked. TRBV3-2 is a known pseudogene. The CDR3 loop spans 15 amino acids. The CDR3 DNA reads TGTGCCAGCAGCCAAGGGAAGGGGGCGAATTCACCCCTCCACTTT. Protein sequence: CASSQGKGANSPLHF.

This clonotype was observed many times. V gene TRBV28 combines with J gene TRBJ2-1; 7 positions agree with TRBD2. V shed 4 bases, J shed 7 bases, and the junction held 7 bases outside the gene matches. The CDR3 spans 14 residues. Germline CDR1 reads MDHEN; CDR2 reads SYDVKM. Here the CDR3 DNA reads TGTGCCAGCAGTTCTACGGAACTAGCGAATGAGCAGTTCTTC. It translates to CASSSTELANEQFF.

With respect to this clonotype: A read error may explain this, as a much larger clone is one base away. The genes are TRBV12-5 and TRBJ2-3; 10 bases are shared with TRBD2. The CDR3 has 16 residues. Germline V lookup: CDR1 LGHNT, CDR2 FRNRAP. As DNA, the CDR3 is TGTGCTAGTGGATGGACTAGCGGAGATAGCACAGGTACGCAGTATTTT. Its translation is CASGWTSGDSTGTQYF.

This clonotype came up many times. This rearrangement joins TRBV2 to TRBJ2-7; the D gene could be TRBD1 or TRBD2 (5 bases each). The CDR3 covers 15 residues. CDR1 and CDR2 from the germline V gene are SNHLY and FYNNEI. V was cut by 5 bases and J by 3 bases, with 17 bases left in between. The CDR3 is CASSTGRGRDYEQYF. As DNA, the CDR3 is TGTGCCAGCAGTACGGGAAGGGGCAGGGACTACGAGCAGTACTTC.